Below are 32 T cell receptor beta chains sequenced from a single sample in a study of Graves' ophthalmopathy and Graves' hyperthyroidism. Amplifying from RNA transcripts, the study obtained TCR beta CDR3 regions. After a first-round RT-PCR with HTBI primers, a second-round multiplex PCR was run. TCRdb used MiXCR to reprocess the multiplex PCR reads, holding one entry per CDR3 protein. Here the sample spans around 660,000 distinct CDR3 sequences, about 41% being singletons. Sequenced material: peripheral blood. The receptors shown here come from an adult man with Graves' ophthalmopathy.

The rearrangement joins TRBV11-3 to TRBJ2-2, with D hard to call. Germline CDR1 reads SGHNT; CDR2 reads YENEEA. V lost 5 bases to trimming and J lost 7 bases, with 26 bases between them. The CDR3 extends over 18 amino acids. DNA of the CDR3: TGTGCCAGCAGCCCCTCTACACCTATGAACTCCTACATCGGGGAGCTGTTTTTT. It specifies CASSPSTPMNSYIGELFF.

V and J are TRBV15 and TRBJ1-2, with TRBD1 matching 7 bases. Germline V gene sequence: CDR1 LNHNV, CDR2 YYDKDF (reference sequence). Trimming at V came to 5 bases and at J to 8 bases, leaving 2 bases not matched to a gene. This CDR3 is built from 11 residues. The CDR3 DNA reads as TGTGCCACCAGCGGACAGGCGGGCTACACCTTC. Its translation is CATSGQAGYTF.

Points on this clonotype: A read error may explain this, as a much larger clone is one base away. This sequence joins TRBV13 and TRBJ2-7; maybe TRBD2 (5 bases). The CDR3 runs 14 residues. Trimming removed 2 bases at V and 4 bases at J, with 12 bases between. CDR1 is PRHDT, CDR2 FYEKMQ, per germline (reference sequence). The CDR3 DNA sequence: TGTGCCAGCAGCTTAAGCGGACTTCAGTACGAGCAGTACTTC. It translates to CASSLSGLQYEQYF.

Turning to this clonotype: This clone may be a read error of a much larger clone one base away. This chain links TRBV5-6 with TRBJ2-5, with no clear D. The germline CDR1 and CDR2 sequences are SGHDT and YYEEEE. The CDR3 is 13 amino acids. The CDR3 nucleotides are TGTGCCGGCAGCTTTGACTTCCAAGAGACCCAGTACTTC. Encoded protein: CAGSFDFQETQYF.

V usage is TRBV5-1 and J usage is TRBJ2-7; TRBD2 aligns across 8 bases. Trimming removed 0 bases from V and 3 bases from J; junction bases left unmatched: 5. Germline V gene lookup returns CDR1 SGHRS and CDR2 YFSETQ. The CDR3 is made up of 15 amino acids. The CDR3 sequence: CASSLGQRGIYEQYF. Here the CDR3 DNA reads TGCGCCAGCAGCTTGGGCCAGCGGGGGATCTACGAGCAGTACTTC.

This clonotype has only a few counts. Germline is not matched at one junction end, which may reflect a read error. The J gene is TRBJ1-2, the V gene TRBV10-3, with D maybe TRBD1 (5 bases). Germline V lookup: CDR1 ENHRY, CDR2 SYGVKD. This CDR3 has 16 residues. The CDR3 DNA reads TGTGCCAGCAGTCCTTTGGCGGACACCTCTAACTATGGCTACACCTTC. This encodes CASSPLADTSNYGYTF.

This clonotype was detected many times. The chain is built from TRBV29-1 and TRBJ1-2; D is possibly TRBD1 (6 bases). This CDR3 spans 13 amino acids. V was clipped by 6 bases and J by 3 bases, with 14 bases between them. The V gene's germline CDR1 is SQVTM and CDR2 ANQGSEA. In DNA form, the CDR3 reads TGCAGCGTAGCTCCCGGGACACACTATGGCTACACCTTC. It yields the protein CSVAPGTHYGYTF.

This clonotype was observed a few times. This chain links TRBV18 with TRBJ1-1; D gene ambiguous. Trimming shortened V by 3 bases and J by 3 bases, and 8 bases separated the two germline ends. CDR1 is KGHSH, CDR2 LQKENI, per germline. This CDR3 contains 13 residues. The CDR3 loop is CASSPGLDTEAFF. The CDR3, as DNA: TGTGCCAGCTCACCCGGGTTGGACACTGAAGCTTTCTTT. The variable domain in full, completed from reference TRBV18 and TRBJ1-1, reads NAGVMQNPRHLVRRRGQEARLRCSPMKGHSHVYWYRQLPEEGLKFMVYLQKENIIDESGMPKERFSAEFPKEGPSILRIQQVVRGDSAAYFCASSPGLDTEAFFGQGTRLTVV.

Note on this clonotype: Just one base apart from a much larger clone, this may be a read error. The conserved phenylalanine or tryptophan normally closing the CDR3 is absent here, so this likely arose from a read error. The chain uses TRBV7-2 and TRBJ2-5; 11 bases are a match to TRBD2. The CDR3 length is 15 residues. Germline V CDR1 and CDR2: SGHTA, FQGNSA. Trimming cost V 4 bases and J 5 bases; bases outside gene matches: 6. The CDR3 here is CASSSRLAGTETQYC. The CDR3 DNA follows: TGTGCCAGCAGCTCCAGACTAGCGGGGACTGAGACCCAGTACTGC.

This clonotype appeared a few times. The rearrangement joins TRBV6-5 to TRBJ1-4; 9 nucleotides match TRBD1. Germline CDR1 reads MNHEY; CDR2 reads SVGAGI. J was trimmed by 5 bases and V by 6 bases; bases with no gene match: 10. The CDR3 sequence is 16 residues long. In DNA, the CDR3 is TGTGCCAGCAGAAAGACAGGGGGAGCTAAGAATGAAAAACTGTTTTTT. It translates to CASRKTGGAKNEKLFF.

This sequence joins TRBV5-1 and TRBJ1-6; tentatively, D is TRBD1 (6 bases). The CDR3 covers 14 residues. Looked up from germline, CDR1 is SGHRS and CDR2 is YFSETQ. V was trimmed by 0 bases and J by 13 bases, leaving 14 bases between them. CDR3 sequence (DNA): TGCGCCAGCAGCTTGGACGCCGCGGGGGGCCCCCTCCACTTT. Amino acids: CASSLDAAGGPLHF. Drawing the rest from reference TRBV5-1 and TRBJ1-6, the complete variable domain is KAGVTQTPRYLIKTRGQQVTLSCSPISGHRSVSWYQQTPGQGLQFLFEYFSETQRNKGNFPGRFSGRQFSNSRSEMNVSTLELGDSALYLCASSLDAAGGPLHFGNGTRLTVT.

This clonotype appeared a single time. This rearrangement joins TRBV7-9 to TRBJ2-2; 13 nucleotides line up with TRBD2. There are 20 residues in the CDR3. Trimming removed 1 base from V and 0 bases from J; junction bases left unmatched: 8. Germline CDR1 SEHNR, CDR2 FQNEAQ (reference sequence). In DNA, the CDR3 is TGTGCCAGCAGCTTAGGAATTTCCGGGACTAGCGGGACGAACACCGGGGAGCTGTTTTTT. It is translated as CASSLGISGTSGTNTGELFF.

This clonotype turned up a few times. Here the CDR3 DNA reads TGTGCCAGCAGTCCCAGGGGGGAGGGGCATGAGCAGTACTTC. This translates into CASSPRGEGHEQYF. This chain uses TRBV7-9 with TRBJ2-7; D might be TRBD1 or TRBD2, each matching 7 bases. This CDR3 is built from 14 residues. With 6 bases removed from V and 7 bases from J, the gap between germline ends came to 19 bases. The germline V gene encodes CDR1 SEHNR and CDR2 FQNEAQ (reference sequence). Full variable domain (missing parts from reference TRBV7-9 and TRBJ2-7): DTGVSQNPRHKITKRGQNVTFRCDPISEHNRLYWYRQTLGQGPEFLTYFQNEAQLEKSRLLSDRFSAERPKGSFSTLEIQRTEQGDSAMYLCASSPRGEGHEQYFGPGTRLTVT.

This clonotype occurred many times. The chain recombines TRBV10-3 with TRBJ2-7, with a tentative D call TRBD2 (5 bases). This CDR3 is 14 amino acids long. V lost 4 bases and J lost 2, with 12 bases in between. From germline, CDR1 is ENHRY and CDR2 SYGVKD. CDR3 nucleotides: TGTGCCATCAGTGCTAGGACTGCGACCTACGAGCAGTACTTC. This codes for CAISARTATYEQYF.

This clonotype was counted at least ten times. The CDR3 coding sequence is TGTGCCAGTAAGGGGGCGTTGAGCGCGAACACCGGGGAGCTGTTTTTT. It codes for CASKGALSANTGELFF. The rearrangement links TRBV19 to TRBJ2-2, with 7 bases identical to TRBD1. Trimming at V came to 7 bases and at J to 0 bases, leaving 8 bases not matched to a gene. Per germline, CDR1 LNHDA and CDR2 SQIVND (reference sequence). The CDR3 length is 16 residues.

The CDR3 DNA follows: TGTGCCAGCAGCTCCCAAGCGGGGGGTAACACCGGGGAGCAGTACTTC. Its protein is CASSSQAGGNTGEQYF. The chain links TRBV7-2 to TRBJ2-7; 9 bases map to TRBD2. This CDR3 has 16 residues. Unmatched junction bases numbered 14, after V lost 4 bases and J lost 7 bases. Germline-derived CDR1 and CDR2 are SGHTA and FQGNSA.

This chain joins TRBV7-2 and TRBJ2-2; no clear D gene. V was cut by 5 bases and J by 4 bases, with 11 bases left in between. In germline, CDR1 is SGHTA, CDR2 FQGNSA. This CDR3 region has 14 residues. The CDR3 coding sequence is TGTGCCAGCAGCCATGGACGGGCCACCGGGGAGCTGTTTTTT. Translation gives CASSHGRATGELFF. Looking up the rest from reference TRBV7-2 and TRBJ2-2 gives the full variable domain: GAGVSQSPSNKVTEKGKDVELRCDPISGHTALYWYRQSLGQGLEFLIYFQGNSAPDKSGLPSDRFSAERTGGSVSTLTIQRTQQEDSAVYLCASSHGRATGELFFGEGSRLTVL.

There are a few counts of this clonotype. The chain employs TRBV19 and TRBJ2-2; 14 bases fit TRBD2. This CDR3 comprises 16 residues. CDR1 LNHDA and CDR2 SQIVND come from the germline V gene (reference sequence). V was pared by 4 bases and J by 5 bases, with 3 bases of the junction left unmatched. The CDR3 protein is CASSTGLAGGTGELFF. CDR3 nucleotide sequence: TGTGCCAGTAGTACCGGACTAGCGGGAGGAACCGGGGAGCTGTTTTTT.

The chain couples TRBV15 to TRBJ1-2; TRBD1 might be the D (6 bases). Germline V CDR1 and CDR2: LNHNV, YYDKDF (reference sequence). The CDR3 length is 15 residues. Trimming shortened V by 3 bases and J by 4 bases, and 15 bases separated the two germline ends. CDR3 in amino acids: CATSSVRTGSYGYTF. The CDR3 DNA follows: TGTGCCACCAGCAGTGTCAGAACAGGGAGCTATGGCTACACCTTC.

The chain is built from TRBV2 and TRBJ1-3; no clear D gene. Germline V gene lookup returns CDR1 SNHLY and CDR2 FYNNEI. The CDR3 loop spans 14 amino acids. V lost 5 bases to trimming and J lost 4 bases, with 12 bases between them. CDR3 bases: TGTGCCAGCAGTCCCGGGTTACAGGGAAACACCATATATTTT. Amino acids: CASSPGLQGNTIYF.

This clonotype was observed at least ten times. The chain is built from TRBV2 and TRBJ1-5; D gene ambiguous. The germline CDR1 and CDR2 sequences are SNHLY and FYNNEI. The length of the CDR3 is 14 residues. Trimming removed 4 bases from V and 1 base from J, with 8 bases in between. CDR3: CASSVRRSNQPQHF. The CDR3 coding sequence is TGTGCCAGCAGTGTTCGCAGGAGCAATCAGCCCCAGCATTTT.

This chain joins TRBV29-1 and TRBJ2-3; D remains unclear. The CDR3 covers 11 residues. Germline lookup yields CDR1 SQVTM and CDR2 ANQGSEA. Trimming pared 5 bases from V and 6 bases from J, leaving 9 bases between. The CDR3 region is CSVFSLDTQYF. The CDR3 bases are TGCAGCGTTTTCTCGTTGGATACGCAGTATTTT.

This chain connects TRBV6-2 or TRBV6-3 to TRBJ2-2; D gene unclear. The CDR3 runs to 13 residues. Germline V gives CDR1 MNHEY, CDR2 SVGEGT. V shed 8 bases and J shed 4 bases, with 11 bases lying between them. CDR3 nucleotides: TGTGCCAGCCGATTTTTCATCACCGGGGAGCTGTTTTTT. The encoded protein is CASRFFITGELFF.

This clonotype came up many times. The chain links TRBV24-1 to TRBJ2-5; TRBD1 agrees at 9 bases. CDR3 length: 12 amino acids. Trimming removed 8 bases from V and 4 bases from J; junction bases left unmatched: 1. Germline-derived CDR1 and CDR2 are KGHDR and SFDVKD. The CDR3 sequence is CATTGQGETQYF. In DNA form, the CDR3 reads TGTGCCACCACGGGACAGGGAGAGACCCAGTACTTC.

A remark on this clonotype: A much larger clonotype is one base distant, so this may be a read error. The CDR3 loop is CAGSLAEARETQYF. The CDR3 DNA sequence: TGCGCCGGCAGCTTGGCCGAGGCCAGGGAGACCCAGTACTTC. The V call is TRBV5-1, the J call TRBJ2-5; D is unclear. Germline V gene lookup returns CDR1 SGHRS and CDR2 YFSETQ. This CDR3 is 14 amino acids long.

This clonotype was counted once. The chain employs TRBV7-3 and TRBJ2-1; D may be TRBD2 (7 bases). CDR3 size: 13 residues. Germline values: CDR1 SGHTA, CDR2 FQGTGA. V lost 4 bases to trimming and J lost 9 bases, with 13 bases between them. The CDR3 DNA sequence: TGTGCCAGCAGCTCTACGGGGGGCCGTGAGCAGTTCTTC. It codes for CASSSTGGREQFF.

V usage is TRBV7-9 and J usage is TRBJ2-5; maybe TRBD1 (6 bases). CDR1 SEHNR and CDR2 FQNEAQ come from the germline V gene (reference sequence). V lost 4 bases and J 4 bases, leaving 16 bases between the germline ends. The length of the CDR3 is 15 residues. The CDR3 region is CASSSQGSYRETQYF. The CDR3 nucleotides are TGTGCCAGCAGCTCTCAGGGGTCCTATAGAGAGACCCAGTACTTC. Full variable domain (missing parts from reference TRBV7-9 and TRBJ2-5): DTGVSQNPRHKITKRGQNVTFRCDPISEHNRLYWYRQTLGQGPEFLTYFQNEAQLEKSRLLSDRFSAERPKGSFSTLEIQRTEQGDSAMYLCASSSQGSYRETQYFGPGTRLLVL.

The sample holds many counts of this clonotype. The chain carries TRBV7-2 and TRBJ2-7, with 9 positions matching TRBD2. The CDR3 is 14 amino acids. Germline lookup yields CDR1 SGHTA and CDR2 FQGNSA. V gave up 5 bases and J gave up 0 bases; unmatched junction bases: 2. The CDR3 protein is CASSVTSGSYEQYF. Written as DNA, the CDR3 is TGTGCCAGCAGCGTGACTAGCGGCTCCTACGAGCAGTACTTC. Using reference TRBV7-2 and TRBJ2-7 for the parts outside the CDR3, the full variable domain is GAGVSQSPSNKVTEKGKDVELRCDPISGHTALYWYRQSLGQGLEFLIYFQGNSAPDKSGLPSDRFSAERTGGSVSTLTIQRTQQEDSAVYLCASSVTSGSYEQYFGPGTRLTVT.

Points on this clonotype: Sequence at one end of the junction differs from germline and may be a read error. The chain links TRBV7-9 to TRBJ1-2; 7 bases map to TRBD1. The V gene's germline CDR1 is SEHNR and CDR2 FQNEAQ (reference sequence). The CDR3 totals 15 residues. The CDR3 DNA reads as TGCGCCAGCAGCCAAGATAGGGCAGGGGGTTATGGCTACACCTTC. As protein: CASSQDRAGGYGYTF.

V usage is TRBV10-2 and J usage is TRBJ1-6; 7 nucleotides match TRBD1. The V segment lost 3 bases and the J segment 11 bases; nucleotides outside the gene matches: 4. The CDR3 extends over 13 amino acids. Germline V gives CDR1 WSHSY, CDR2 SAAADI. CDR3 DNA sequence: TGCGCCAGCAGTGACAGGGGGGACCCACCCCTCCACTTT. Translating gives CASSDRGDPPLHF.

The CDR3 sequence: CASSFKGLSSQPQHF. DNA of the CDR3: TGTGCCAGCAGTTTTAAGGGTTTGTCGAGTCAGCCCCAGCATTTT. The chain joins TRBV2 to TRBJ1-5; the D is unclear. This CDR3 has 15 amino acids. Trimming took 5 bases from V and 6 from J, leaving 17 bases between them. Germline values: CDR1 SNHLY, CDR2 FYNNEI. Full variable domain (rest looked up from reference TRBV2 and TRBJ1-5): EPEVTQTPSHQVTQMGQEVILRCVPISNHLYFYWYRQILGQKVEFLVSFYNNEISEKSEIFDDQFSVERPDGSNFTLKIRSTKLEDSAMYFCASSFKGLSSQPQHFGDGTRLSIL.

With regard to this clonotype: A read error may be the cause here, since a much bigger clone is one base away. The chain is built from TRBV2 and TRBJ2-7, with D hard to call. Germline values: CDR1 SNHLY, CDR2 FYNNEI. The CDR3 is made up of 12 amino acids. DNA for the CDR3: TGTGCCAGCAGTAACACAGCCTACGGGCAGTACTTC. This translates into CASSNTAYGQYF.